Ten or more counts support the clone carrying this TCR beta chain. The antigen is undetermined. The data stem from a study of metastatic and nonmetastatic thyroid tumors. Study observations and caveats: The reported finding was significantly higher TCR beta diversity in malignant thyroid tumors relative to benign nodules, in blood and tumor.

Original processing methods: The study took CDR3 differences across clinicopathological groups and made a distant-metastasis classifier for papillary thyroid cancer from them. TCRdb re-processed the PCR reads through MiXCR. These V and J calls originate from TCRdb's pipeline instead of the authors' own analysis. In the table there are some 28,000 clones, 20% to 25% of which are singletons. Until they underwent thyroid surgery, no patient had received any treatment. This CDR3 has 13 residues. V shed 4 bases and J 7 bases; nucleotides not matched to a gene: 4. The germline V gene has CDR1 KGHSH and CDR2 LQKENI.

The gene calls are TRBV18 and TRBJ2-1; 7 bases fit TRBD1. Sequenced material: blood. This receptor was identified in a female donor with papillary thyroid cancer or a benign thyroid nodule (not recorded which). Some clones in this sample may be carry-over from other donors' samples. CDR3 residues: CASSLGTANEQFF. The CDR3 nucleotides read TGTGCCAGCTCACTCGGGACAGCTAATGAGCAGTTCTTC.